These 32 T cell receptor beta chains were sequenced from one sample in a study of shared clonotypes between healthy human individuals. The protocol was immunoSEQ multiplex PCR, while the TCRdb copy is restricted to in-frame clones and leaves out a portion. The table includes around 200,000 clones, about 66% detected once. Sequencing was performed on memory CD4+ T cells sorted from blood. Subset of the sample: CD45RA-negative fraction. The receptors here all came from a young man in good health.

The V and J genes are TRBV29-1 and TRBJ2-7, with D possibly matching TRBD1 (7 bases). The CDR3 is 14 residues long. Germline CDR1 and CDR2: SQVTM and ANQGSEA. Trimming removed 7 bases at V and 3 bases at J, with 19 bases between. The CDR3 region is CSASQGGANYEQYF. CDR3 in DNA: TGCAGCGCGAGTCAGGGGGGCGCGAACTACGAGCAGTACTTC.

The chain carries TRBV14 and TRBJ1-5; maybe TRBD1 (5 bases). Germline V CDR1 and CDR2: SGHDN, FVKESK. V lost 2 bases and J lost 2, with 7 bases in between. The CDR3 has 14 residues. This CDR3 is CASSQPGRNQPQHF. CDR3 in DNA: TGTGCCAGCAGCCAACCGGGGCGCAATCAGCCCCAGCATTTT.

As DNA, the CDR3 is TGTGCCAGCTCACCCCGGGAGTTTGGATCTGGAAACACCATATATTTT. Translation: CASSPREFGSGNTIYF. J is TRBJ1-3 and V is TRBV18, with D hard to call. This CDR3 spans 16 amino acids. V lost 3 bases to trimming and J lost 1 base, with 13 bases between them. Per germline, CDR1 KGHSH and CDR2 LQKENI.

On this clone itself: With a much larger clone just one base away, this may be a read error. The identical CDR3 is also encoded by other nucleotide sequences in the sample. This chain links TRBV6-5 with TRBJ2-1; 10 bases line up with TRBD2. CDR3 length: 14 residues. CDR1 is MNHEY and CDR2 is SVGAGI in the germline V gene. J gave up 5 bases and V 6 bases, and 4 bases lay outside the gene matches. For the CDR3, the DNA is TGTGCCAGCAGCAGGACTAGCGGTGACAATGAGCAGTTCTTC. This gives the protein CASSRTSGDNEQFF.

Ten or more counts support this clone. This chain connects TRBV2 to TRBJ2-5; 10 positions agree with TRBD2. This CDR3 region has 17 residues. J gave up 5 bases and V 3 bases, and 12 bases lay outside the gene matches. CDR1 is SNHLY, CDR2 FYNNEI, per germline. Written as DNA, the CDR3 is TGTGCCAGCAGTGAGCGCTGGCGGACTAGCGGAGGGGAGACCCAGTACTTC. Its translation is CASSERWRTSGGETQYF.

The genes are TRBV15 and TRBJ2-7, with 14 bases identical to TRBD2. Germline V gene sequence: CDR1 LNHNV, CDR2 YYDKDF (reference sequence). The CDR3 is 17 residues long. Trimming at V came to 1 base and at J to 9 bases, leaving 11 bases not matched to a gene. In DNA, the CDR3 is TGTGCCACCAGCAGAGTAGGGTCGACTAGCGGGAGGGGCTGGCAGTACTTC. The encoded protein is CATSRVGSTSGRGWQYF.

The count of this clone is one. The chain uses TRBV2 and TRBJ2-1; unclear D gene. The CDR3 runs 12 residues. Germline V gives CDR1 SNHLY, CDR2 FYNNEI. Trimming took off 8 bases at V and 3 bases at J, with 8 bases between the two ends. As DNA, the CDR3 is TGTGCCAGCGGCACAGTCTACAATGAGCAGTTCTTC. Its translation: CASGTVYNEQFF.

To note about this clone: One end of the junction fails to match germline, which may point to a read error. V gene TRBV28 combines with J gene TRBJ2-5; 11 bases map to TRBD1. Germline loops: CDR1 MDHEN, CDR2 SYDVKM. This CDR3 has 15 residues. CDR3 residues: CASTLRTGGPETQYF. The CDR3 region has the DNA TGTGCCAGCACTTTAAGGACAGGGGGCCCGGAGACCCAGTACTTC.

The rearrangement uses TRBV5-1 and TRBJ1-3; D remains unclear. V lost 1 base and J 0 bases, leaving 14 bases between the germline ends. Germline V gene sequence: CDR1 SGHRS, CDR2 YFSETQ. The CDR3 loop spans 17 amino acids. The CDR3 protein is CASSLSPSQASGNTIYF. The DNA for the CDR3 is TGCGCCAGCAGCTTGAGCCCCTCCCAGGCCTCTGGAAACACCATATATTTT.

In DNA form, the CDR3 reads TGCGCCAGCAGCCCCAGGACAGGGGGCGTCGAGCAGTACTTC. Translated: CASSPRTGGVEQYF. The chain recombines TRBV5-1 with TRBJ2-7; 11 nucleotides agree with TRBD1. The V gene's germline CDR1 is SGHRS and CDR2 YFSETQ. V was clipped by 4 bases and J by 6 bases; unmatched bases: 6. The CDR3 runs 14 residues.

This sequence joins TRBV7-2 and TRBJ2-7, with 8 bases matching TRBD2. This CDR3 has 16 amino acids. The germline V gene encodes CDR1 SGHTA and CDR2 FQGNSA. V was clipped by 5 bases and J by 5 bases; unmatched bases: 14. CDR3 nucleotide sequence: TGTGCCAGCAGCACCCAGGGAAGCGGGAGACTCCACGAGCAGTACTTC. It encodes CASSTQGSGRLHEQYF.

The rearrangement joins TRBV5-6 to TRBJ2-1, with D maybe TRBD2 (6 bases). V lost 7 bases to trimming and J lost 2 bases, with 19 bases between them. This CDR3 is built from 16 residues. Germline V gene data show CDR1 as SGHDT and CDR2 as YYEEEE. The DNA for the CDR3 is TGTGCCAGCCGCGATACCGCGGGACGGCCCTACAATGAGCAGTTCTTC. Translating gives CASRDTAGRPYNEQFF.

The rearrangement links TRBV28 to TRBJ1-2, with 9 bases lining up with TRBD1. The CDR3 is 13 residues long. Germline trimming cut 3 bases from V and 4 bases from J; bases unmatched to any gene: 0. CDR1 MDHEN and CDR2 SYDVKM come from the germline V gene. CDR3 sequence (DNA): TGTGCCAGCAGTTTGGGACAGGGCTATGGCTACACCTTC. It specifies CASSLGQGYGYTF.

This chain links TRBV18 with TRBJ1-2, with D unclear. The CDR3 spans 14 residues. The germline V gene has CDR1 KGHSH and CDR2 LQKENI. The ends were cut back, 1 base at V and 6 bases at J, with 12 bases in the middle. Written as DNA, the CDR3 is TGTGCCAGCTCACCACAAAGTGTGGGCGATGGCTACACCTTC. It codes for CASSPQSVGDGYTF.

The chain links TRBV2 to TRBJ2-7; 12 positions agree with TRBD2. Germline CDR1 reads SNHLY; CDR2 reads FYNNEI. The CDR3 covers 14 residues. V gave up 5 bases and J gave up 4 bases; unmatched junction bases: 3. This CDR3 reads CASSLLAGGYEQYF. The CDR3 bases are TGTGCCAGCAGTTTACTAGCGGGAGGTTACGAGCAGTACTTC.

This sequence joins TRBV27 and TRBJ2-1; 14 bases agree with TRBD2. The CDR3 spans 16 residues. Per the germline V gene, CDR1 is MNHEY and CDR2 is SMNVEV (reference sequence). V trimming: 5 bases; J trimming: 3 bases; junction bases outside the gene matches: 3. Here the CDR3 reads CASSGTSGRYYNEQFF. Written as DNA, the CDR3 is TGTGCCAGCAGTGGGACTAGCGGGAGATACTACAATGAGCAGTTCTTC.

CDR3 in amino acids: CASSLWIGPGRAGQPQHF. The DNA for the CDR3 is TGTGCCAGCAGCTTGTGGATTGGTCCAGGCAGGGCGGGGCAGCCCCAGCATTTT. The chain links TRBV5-6 to TRBJ1-5; TRBD1 is a possible D gene (5 bases). Germline loops: CDR1 SGHDT, CDR2 YYEEEE. Trimming cost V 1 base and J 7 bases, with 24 bases left between them. The CDR3 loop spans 18 amino acids. Full variable domain (rest looked up from reference TRBV5-6 and TRBJ1-5): DAGVTQSPTHLIKTRGQQVTLRCSPKSGHDTVSWYQQALGQGPQFIFQYYEEEERQRGNFPDRFSGHQFPNYSSELNVNALLLGDSALYLCASSLWIGPGRAGQPQHFGDGTRLSIL.

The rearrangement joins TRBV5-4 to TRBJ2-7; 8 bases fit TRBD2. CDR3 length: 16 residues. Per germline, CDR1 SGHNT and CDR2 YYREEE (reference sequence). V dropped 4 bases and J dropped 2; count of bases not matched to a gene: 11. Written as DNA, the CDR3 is TGTGCCAGCAGCCCCGGGGGGGCCGACCCCGCCTACGAGCAGTACTTC. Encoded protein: CASSPGGADPAYEQYF.

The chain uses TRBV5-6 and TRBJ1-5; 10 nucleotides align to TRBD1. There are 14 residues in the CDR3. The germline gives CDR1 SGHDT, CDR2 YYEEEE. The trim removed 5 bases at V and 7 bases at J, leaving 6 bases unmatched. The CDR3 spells CASSRDRGLQPQHF. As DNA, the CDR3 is TGTGCCAGCAGTCGCGACAGGGGGCTACAGCCCCAGCATTTT.

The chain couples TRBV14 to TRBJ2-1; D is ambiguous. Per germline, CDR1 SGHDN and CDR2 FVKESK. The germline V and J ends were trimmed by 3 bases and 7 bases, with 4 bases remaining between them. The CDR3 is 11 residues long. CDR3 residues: CASSQGNEQFF. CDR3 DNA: TGTGCCAGCAGCCAGGGAAATGAGCAGTTCTTC.

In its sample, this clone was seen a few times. The CDR3 here is CASSDNLNQPQHF. The CDR3 DNA is TGCGCCAGCAGTGACAACCTCAATCAGCCCCAGCATTTT. The chain employs TRBV10-1 and TRBJ1-5; no clear D. V dropped 3 bases and J dropped 3 bases, with 6 bases sitting between them. This CDR3 is built from 13 residues. The germline V gene has CDR1 WNHNN and CDR2 SYGVQD (reference sequence).

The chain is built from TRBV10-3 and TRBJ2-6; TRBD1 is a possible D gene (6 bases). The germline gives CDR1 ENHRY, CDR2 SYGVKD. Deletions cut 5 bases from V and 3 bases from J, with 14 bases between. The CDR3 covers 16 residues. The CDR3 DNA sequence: TGTGCCATCAGTACAGGGAGAGGCGGTGGGGCCAACGTCCTGACTTTC. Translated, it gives CAISTGRGGGANVLTF.

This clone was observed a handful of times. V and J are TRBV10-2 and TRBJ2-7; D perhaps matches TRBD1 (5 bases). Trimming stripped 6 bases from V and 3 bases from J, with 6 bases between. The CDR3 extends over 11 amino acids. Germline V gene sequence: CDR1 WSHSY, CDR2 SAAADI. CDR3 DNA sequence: TGCGCCAGCAGGGACATCTACGAGCAGTACTTC. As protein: CASRDIYEQYF.

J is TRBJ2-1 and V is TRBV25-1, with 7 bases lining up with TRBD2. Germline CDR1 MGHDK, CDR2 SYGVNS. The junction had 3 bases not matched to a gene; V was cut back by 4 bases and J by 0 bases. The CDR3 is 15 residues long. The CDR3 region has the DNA TGTGCCAGCAGTGGGGGCGGGAGCTCCTACAATGAGCAGTTCTTC. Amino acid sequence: CASSGGGSSYNEQFF.

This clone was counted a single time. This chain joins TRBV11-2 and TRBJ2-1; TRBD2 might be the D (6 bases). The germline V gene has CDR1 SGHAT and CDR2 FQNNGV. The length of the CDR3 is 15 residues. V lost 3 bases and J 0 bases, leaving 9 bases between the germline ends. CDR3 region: CASSLDGSSYNEQFF. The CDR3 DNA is TGTGCCAGCAGCTTGGACGGGAGCTCCTACAATGAGCAGTTCTTC.

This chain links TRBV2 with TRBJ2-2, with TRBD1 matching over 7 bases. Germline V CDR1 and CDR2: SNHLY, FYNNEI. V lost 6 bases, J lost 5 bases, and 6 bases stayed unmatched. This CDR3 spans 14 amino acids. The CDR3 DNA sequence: TGTGCCAGCAGGAGGGACAGAAGTACCGGGGAGCTGTTTTTT. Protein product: CASRRDRSTGELFF.

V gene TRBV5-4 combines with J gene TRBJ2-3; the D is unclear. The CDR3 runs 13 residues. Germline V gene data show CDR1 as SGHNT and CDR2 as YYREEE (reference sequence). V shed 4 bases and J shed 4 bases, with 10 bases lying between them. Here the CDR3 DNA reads TGTGCCAGCAGCGGCTTTAGTTCAGATACGCAGTATTTT. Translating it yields CASSGFSSDTQYF.

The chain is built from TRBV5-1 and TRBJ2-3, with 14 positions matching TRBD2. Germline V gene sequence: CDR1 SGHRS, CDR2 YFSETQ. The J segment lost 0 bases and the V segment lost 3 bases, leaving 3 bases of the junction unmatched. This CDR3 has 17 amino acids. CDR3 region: CASSSGLAGASTDTQYF. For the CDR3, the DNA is TGCGCCAGCAGCTCGGGACTAGCGGGAGCTAGCACAGATACGCAGTATTTT.

The chain's CDR3 is CASSRPQGAQTYEQYF. Here the CDR3 DNA reads TGTGCCAGCAGTCGCCCCCAGGGGGCCCAAACCTACGAGCAGTACTTC. J is TRBJ2-7 and V is TRBV28; TRBD1 matches 8 bases. From germline, CDR1 is MDHEN and CDR2 SYDVKM. V shed 5 bases and J 2 bases; nucleotides not matched to a gene: 11. CDR3 length: 16 residues.

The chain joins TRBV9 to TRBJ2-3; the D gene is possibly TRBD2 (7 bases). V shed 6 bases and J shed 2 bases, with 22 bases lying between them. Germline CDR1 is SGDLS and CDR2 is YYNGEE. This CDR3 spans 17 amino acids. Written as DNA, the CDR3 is TGTGCCAGCACCGAGGGCACCGGGGGGCGGCTCACAGATACGCAGTATTTT. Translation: CASTEGTGGRLTDTQYF.

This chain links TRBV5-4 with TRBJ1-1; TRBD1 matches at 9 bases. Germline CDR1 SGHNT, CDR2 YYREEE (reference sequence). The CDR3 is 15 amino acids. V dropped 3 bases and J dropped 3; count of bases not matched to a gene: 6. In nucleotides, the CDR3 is TGTGCCAGCAGCTGGCCGGGACAGGGAGACACTGAAGCTTTCTTT. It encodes CASSWPGQGDTEAFF.

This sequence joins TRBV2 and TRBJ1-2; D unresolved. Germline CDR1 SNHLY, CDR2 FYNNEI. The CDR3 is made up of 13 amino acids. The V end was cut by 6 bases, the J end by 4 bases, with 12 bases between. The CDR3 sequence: CASSRTLSYGYTF. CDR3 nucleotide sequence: TGTGCCAGCAGCAGGACGCTTAGCTATGGCTACACCTTC.